This T cell receptor beta chain was captured in a study of radiation and T cells in renal cell carcinoma. V was pared by 2 bases and J by 6 bases, with 11 bases between. The CDR3 consists of 13 residues. Germline assignment: CDR1 MNHEY and CDR2 SMNVEV (reference sequence). Assay used: immunoSEQ multiplex PCR; TCRdb lists only in-frame clones, some missing. The sample has more than 95,000 clones; about four fifths are singletons. Sample time point: blood 2 weeks post-SBRT. Regarding treatment: 15 Gy SBRT to primary tumor, nephrectomy 4 weeks later. This clonotype originated in a man aged 50 to 60 with renal cell carcinoma. The chain combines TRBV27 with TRBJ2-7, with D perhaps assigned TRBD1 or TRBD2 (6 bases each). Sequenced material: blood, taken from a patient whose treatment included radiotherapy and nephrectomy. The CDR3 reads CASSLGGLGEQYF. Written as DNA, the CDR3 is TGTGCCAGCAGTTTAGGGGGGCTCGGCGAGCAGTACTTC.